The subject of this entry is one T cell receptor beta chain. Its antigen is as yet unknown. The data were obtained in a study of T cell repertoires in cytomegalovirus infection. Turning to the study itself: Public TCR beta signatures provided an indication of both CMV infection and a matching HLA type.

Overall study findings and caveats: Totalled public TCR beta family frequency picked out people who carried CMV plus the relevant HLA. CMV-specific TCR beta clonotypes restricted by HLA-C were the ones dominating the ex vivo response.

TCRdb re-called the reads with MiXCR, one entry per CDR3 protein. This sample has more than 150,000 distinct CDR3 sequences, with around a quarter found just once. Germline CDR1 reads SGHTA; CDR2 reads FQGTGA. This CDR3 region has 15 residues. V lost 5 bases and J 0 bases, leaving 14 bases between the germline ends. The clonotype comes from a human donor in good health (CMV status not recorded). Some clones in this sample may be carry-over from other donors' samples. The sequenced sample consisted of PBMCs. This chain connects TRBV7-3 to TRBJ2-7; D call uncertain. Here the CDR3 reads CASSPTLSGSYEQYF. CDR3 nucleotide sequence: TGTGCCAGCAGCCCGACCCTGTCGGGCTCCTACGAGCAGTACTTC.